The 19 T cell receptor beta chains given below trace back to one sample, sequenced in a study of T cell responses to AZD1222 COVID-19 vaccine. Assay used: immunoSEQ multiplex PCR; TCRdb lists only in-frame clones, some missing. Counted here are about 140,000 clones, around 90% occurring once; the ten biggest clones make up about 2%. Specimen: peripheral blood, collected on day 0 of AZD1222 vaccination. The receptor source for this set is an adult in good health.

This chain joins TRBV4-1 and TRBJ2-5, with 8 bases fitting TRBD2. J was trimmed by 4 bases and V by 5 bases; bases with no gene match: 3. Per germline, CDR1 MGHRA and CDR2 YSYEKL. This CDR3 contains 13 residues. The CDR3 is CASSAAGVETQYF. CDR3 in DNA: TGCGCCAGCAGCGCAGCGGGAGTAGAGACCCAGTACTTC.

This chain links TRBV7-3 with TRBJ1-4; no reliable D call. Trimming pared 5 bases from V and 8 bases from J, leaving 12 bases between. CDR1 and CDR2 from the germline V gene are SGHTA and FQGTGA. This CDR3 comprises 13 residues. The CDR3 is CASSTNKREKLFF. In DNA, the CDR3 is TGTGCCAGCAGCACGAACAAGAGAGAAAAACTGTTTTTT.

The rearrangement joins TRBV28 to TRBJ1-1; D is uncertain. The ends were cut back, 5 bases at V and 3 bases at J, with 7 bases in the middle. CDR3 size: 12 residues. Germline CDR1 reads MDHEN; CDR2 reads SYDVKM. The CDR3 region is CASSIRDTEAFF. CDR3 bases: TGTGCCAGCAGTATTAGGGACACTGAAGCTTTCTTT.

This clone showed up just once. CDR3 loop: CAISESPEYGYTF. The CDR3 coding sequence is TGTGCCATCAGTGAGTCTCCGGAGTATGGCTACACCTTC. V is TRBV10-3 and J is TRBJ1-2; no reliable D call. Looked up from germline, CDR1 is ENHRY and CDR2 is SYGVKD. The ends were cut back, 0 bases at V and 5 bases at J, with 7 bases in the middle. The CDR3 has 13 amino acids.

The CDR3 protein is CASSLGRVSYNEQFF. Written as DNA, the CDR3 is TGTGCCAGCAGCTTAGGTAGAGTATCCTACAATGAGCAGTTCTTC. The chain uses TRBV7-9 and TRBJ2-1, with unresolved D. With 1 base removed from V and 1 base from J, the gap between germline ends came to 8 bases. CDR3 size: 15 residues. CDR1 is SEHNR, CDR2 FQNEAQ, per germline (reference sequence).

The rearrangement joins TRBV5-1 to TRBJ1-5; possible D gene TRBD1, 6 bases. CDR3 length: 16 amino acids. The V and J ends lost 4 bases and 3 bases respectively, with 17 bases between them. From germline, CDR1 is SGHRS and CDR2 YFSETQ. The CDR3 sequence: CASSPVAGAVNQPQHF. The CDR3, as DNA: TGCGCCAGCAGCCCGGTGGCGGGGGCCGTCAATCAGCCCCAGCATTTT.

The CDR3 nucleotides read TGTGCCAGCAGTTTAAGGCTTCGTGGGGCGGCAATGAACACTGAAGCTTTCTTT. Amino acid sequence: CASSLRLRGAAMNTEAFF. V is TRBV27 and J is TRBJ1-1; tentatively, D is TRBD1 (5 bases). The V gene's germline CDR1 is MNHEY and CDR2 SMNVEV (reference sequence). Deletions cut 2 bases from V and 0 bases from J, with 19 bases between. The CDR3 length is 18 residues.

The genes are TRBV7-6 and TRBJ1-4; D is possibly TRBD1 (6 bases). The CDR3 extends over 15 amino acids. V lost 1 base to trimming and J lost 3 bases, with 9 bases between them. Per the germline V gene, CDR1 is SGHVS and CDR2 is FNYEAQ. The CDR3 DNA sequence: TGTGCCAGCAGCTTAGATCGACAGGCTAATGAAAAACTGTTTTTT. This encodes CASSLDRQANEKLFF.

This clone was counted a few times. The chain recombines TRBV4-1 with TRBJ1-1; 7 nucleotides line up with TRBD1. The V gene end was trimmed by 3 bases and the J gene end by 7 bases; junction bases not matched to a gene: 11. This CDR3 has 15 amino acids. Germline V gene data show CDR1 as MGHRA and CDR2 as YSYEKL. The chain's CDR3 is CASSHKGAGSSEAFF. The CDR3 coding sequence is TGCGCCAGCAGCCACAAGGGGGCAGGGTCTAGTGAAGCTTTCTTT.

This chain connects TRBV5-5 to TRBJ1-4, with D unresolved. Trimming shortened V by 0 bases and J by 5 bases, and 8 bases separated the two germline ends. This CDR3 region has 14 residues. The V gene's germline CDR1 is SGHKS and CDR2 YYEKEE (reference sequence). The CDR3 bases are TGTGCCAGCAGCTTGGGTGCCGCGAATGAAAAACTGTTTTTT. Protein sequence: CASSLGAANEKLFF.

This rearrangement joins TRBV6-5 to TRBJ1-6; D might be TRBD1 (6 bases). Germline CDR1 MNHEY, CDR2 SVGAGI. The CDR3 length is 15 residues. Between the trimmed V and J ends, which lost 0 bases and 7 bases, there was a span of 10 bases. This CDR3 reads CASSYSQGPNSPLHF. CDR3 nucleotide sequence: TGTGCCAGCAGTTACTCACAGGGACCGAATTCACCCCTCCACTTT.

V gene TRBV16 combines with J gene TRBJ1-4; D ambiguous. The length of the CDR3 is 16 residues. From germline, CDR1 is KGHSY and CDR2 FQNENV. Trimming pared 2 bases from V and 3 bases from J, leaving 13 bases between. CDR3 DNA sequence: TGTGCCAGCAGCCAAGCTCAGTCCGGGGCTAATGAAAAACTGTTTTTT. This codes for CASSQAQSGANEKLFF.

J is TRBJ2-3 and V is TRBV11-1; D remains ambiguous. The CDR3 is 14 amino acids. CDR1 and CDR2 from the germline V gene are SGHAT and FQDESV (reference sequence). Trimming shortened V by 5 bases and J by 1 base, and 10 bases separated the two germline ends. The CDR3 spells CASSLSFGTDTQYF. As DNA, the CDR3 is TGTGCCAGCAGCCTAAGTTTCGGCACAGATACGCAGTATTTT. The full variable domain, rest sourced from reference TRBV11-1 and TRBJ2-3, is EAEVAQSPRYKITEKSQAVAFWCDPISGHATLYWYRQILGQGPELLVQFQDESVVDDSQLPKDRFSAERLKGVDSTLKIQPAELGDSAMYLCASSLSFGTDTQYFGPGTRLTVL.

This chain connects TRBV5-1 to TRBJ1-1, with 7 bases lining up with TRBD1. The CDR3 length is 15 residues. The J segment lost 3 bases and the V segment lost 1 base, leaving 6 bases of the junction unmatched. Germline CDR1 is SGHRS and CDR2 is YFSETQ. CDR3: CASSLIGGGYTEAFF. CDR3 nucleotide sequence: TGCGCCAGCAGCTTGATAGGGGGCGGGTACACTGAAGCTTTCTTT.

This chain connects TRBV10-1 to TRBJ1-5; 7 nucleotides line up with TRBD1. V lost 4 bases to trimming and J lost 7 bases; unmatched junction nucleotides: 13. This CDR3 has 16 residues. The germline V gene encodes CDR1 WNHNN and CDR2 SYGVQD (reference sequence). The CDR3 nucleotides are TGCGCCAGCAGTGCCGCAGGGACAGCCCTAGAGCAGCCCCAGCATTTT. Amino acids: CASSAAGTALEQPQHF.

The genes are TRBV18 and TRBJ1-4; TRBD1 is a possible D gene (5 bases). The CDR3 runs 15 residues. Germline CDR1 reads KGHSH; CDR2 reads LQKENI. Trimming took 6 bases from V and 0 from J, leaving 11 bases between them. The CDR3: CASSLGAATNEKLFF. The CDR3 DNA sequence: TGTGCCAGCTCTCTTGGGGCGGCAACTAATGAAAAACTGTTTTTT.

V gene TRBV27 combines with J gene TRBJ2-7; no clear D. Trimming took off 0 bases at V and 2 bases at J, with 17 bases between the two ends. The germline gives CDR1 MNHEY, CDR2 SMNVEV (reference sequence). The CDR3 runs to 17 residues. The CDR3 loop reads CASSLSFMAVTAYEQYF. CDR3 nucleotides: TGTGCCAGCAGTTTATCATTTATGGCAGTAACTGCCTACGAGCAGTACTTC.

The V gene is TRBV4-1, the J gene TRBJ2-7; D is perhaps TRBD2 (6 bases). CDR3 size: 15 residues. The V end lost 4 bases, the J end lost 0 bases, and 13 bases lay between the germline ends. Per the germline V gene, CDR1 is MGHRA and CDR2 is YSYEKL. The CDR3 sequence is CASSREEGPSYEQYF. In DNA form, the CDR3 reads TGCGCCAGCAGCCGCGAGGAGGGGCCCTCCTACGAGCAGTACTTC.

The CDR3 reads CASSLSPVGAWGYTF. DNA of the CDR3: TGTGCCAGCAGTTTATCGCCGGTGGGGGCCTGGGGCTACACCTTC. This sequence joins TRBV27 and TRBJ1-2, with D possibly being TRBD1 (6 bases). V lost 0 bases, J lost 8 bases, and 16 bases lay in between. Germline V gives CDR1 MNHEY, CDR2 SMNVEV (reference sequence). This CDR3 contains 15 residues.